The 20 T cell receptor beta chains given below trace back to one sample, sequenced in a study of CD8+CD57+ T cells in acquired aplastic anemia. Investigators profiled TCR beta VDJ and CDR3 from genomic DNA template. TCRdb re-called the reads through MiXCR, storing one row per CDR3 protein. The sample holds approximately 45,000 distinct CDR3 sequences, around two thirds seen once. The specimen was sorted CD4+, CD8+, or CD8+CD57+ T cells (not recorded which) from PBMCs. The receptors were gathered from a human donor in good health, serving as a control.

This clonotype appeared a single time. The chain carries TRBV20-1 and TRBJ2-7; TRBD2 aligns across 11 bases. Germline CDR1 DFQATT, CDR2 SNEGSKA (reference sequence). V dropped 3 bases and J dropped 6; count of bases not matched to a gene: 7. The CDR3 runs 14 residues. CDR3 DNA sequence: TGCAGTGCTAGGACCGGGACTAGCGGCGCCGAGCAGTACTTC. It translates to CSARTGTSGAEQYF.

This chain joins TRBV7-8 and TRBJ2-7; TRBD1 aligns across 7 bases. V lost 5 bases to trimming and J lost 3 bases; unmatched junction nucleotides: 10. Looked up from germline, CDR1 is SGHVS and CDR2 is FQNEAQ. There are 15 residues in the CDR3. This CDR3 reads CASSTAGTGVYEQYF. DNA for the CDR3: TGTGCCAGCAGCACCGCCGGAACAGGGGTCTACGAGCAGTACTTC.

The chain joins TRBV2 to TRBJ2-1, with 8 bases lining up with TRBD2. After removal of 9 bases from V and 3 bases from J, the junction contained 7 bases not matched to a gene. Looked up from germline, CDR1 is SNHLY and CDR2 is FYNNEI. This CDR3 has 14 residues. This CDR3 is CARDTSGNYNEQFF. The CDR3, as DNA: TGTGCCAGAGATACTAGCGGTAACTACAATGAGCAGTTCTTC.

CDR3 protein: CATSTREANVNEQFF. The CDR3 DNA sequence: TGTGCCACCAGCACGAGGGAGGCAAACGTCAATGAGCAGTTCTTC. The chain links TRBV15 to TRBJ2-1; a weak D match, TRBD2 (6 bases). The V gene lost 4 bases and the J gene lost 6 bases, with 16 bases spanning the gap. The CDR3 has 15 residues. Germline V CDR1 and CDR2: LNHNV, YYDKDF (reference sequence).

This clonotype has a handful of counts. CDR3 nucleotides: TGTGCCAGCAGCTCGGGGACAGGGGATACGCAGTATTTT. This codes for CASSSGTGDTQYF. This chain uses TRBV7-3 with TRBJ2-3; 9 positions match TRBD1. The CDR3 totals 13 residues. Trimming took 4 bases from V and 6 from J; bases not matched to a gene: 2. Germline CDR1 and CDR2: SGHTA and FQGTGA.

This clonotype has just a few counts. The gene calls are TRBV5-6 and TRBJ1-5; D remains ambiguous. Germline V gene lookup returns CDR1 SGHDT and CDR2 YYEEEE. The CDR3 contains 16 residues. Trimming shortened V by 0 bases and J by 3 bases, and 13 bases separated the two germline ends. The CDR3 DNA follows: TGTGCCAGCAGCTTGGGTGCGTCAGGTTACAATCAGCCCCAGCATTTT. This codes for CASSLGASGYNQPQHF.

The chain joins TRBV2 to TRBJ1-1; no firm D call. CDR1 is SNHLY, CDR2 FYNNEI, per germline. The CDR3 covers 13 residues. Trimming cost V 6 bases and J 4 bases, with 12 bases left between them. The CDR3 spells CASSLGTTTEAFF. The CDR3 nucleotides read TGTGCCAGCAGCTTGGGCACCACCACTGAAGCTTTCTTT.

DNA for the CDR3: TGCGCCAGCAGGTTGAGTGGCGGGACAGTGGCAGATACGCAGTATTTT. Its protein is CASRLSGGTVADTQYF. The chain links TRBV5-1 to TRBJ2-3; a possible D gene is TRBD1 (7 bases). The CDR3 sequence is 16 residues long. Per the germline V gene, CDR1 is SGHRS and CDR2 is YFSETQ. V dropped 5 bases and J dropped 4 bases, with 20 bases sitting between them.

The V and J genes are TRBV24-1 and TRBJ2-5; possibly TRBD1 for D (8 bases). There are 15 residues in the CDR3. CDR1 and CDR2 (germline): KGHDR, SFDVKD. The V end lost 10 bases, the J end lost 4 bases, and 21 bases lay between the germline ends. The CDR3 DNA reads TGTGCCACGGGTACTAGGACAGGGAGGGGAGAGACCCAGTACTTC. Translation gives CATGTRTGRGETQYF.

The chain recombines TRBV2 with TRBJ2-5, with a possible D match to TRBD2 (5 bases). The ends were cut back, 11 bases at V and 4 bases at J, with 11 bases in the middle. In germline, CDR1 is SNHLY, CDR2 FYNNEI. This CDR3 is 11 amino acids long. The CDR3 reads CAAAGGETQYF. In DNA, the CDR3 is TGTGCCGCCGCGGGTGGAGAGACCCAGTACTTC. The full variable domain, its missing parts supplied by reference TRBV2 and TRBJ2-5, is EPEVTQTPSHQVTQMGQEVILRCVPISNHLYFYWYRQILGQKVEFLVSFYNNEISEKSEIFDDQFSVERPDGSNFTLKIRSTKLEDSAMYFCAAAGGETQYFGPGTRLLVL.

The CDR3 here is CASSPGLAGADWSYEQYF. CDR3 nucleotide sequence: TGTGCCAGCAGCCCGGGACTAGCGGGAGCCGATTGGTCCTACGAGCAGTACTTC. The V gene is TRBV2, the J gene TRBJ2-7; TRBD2 matches 14 bases. Per germline, CDR1 SNHLY and CDR2 FYNNEI. There are 18 residues in the CDR3. J lost 1 base, V lost 6 bases, and 11 bases had no gene match.

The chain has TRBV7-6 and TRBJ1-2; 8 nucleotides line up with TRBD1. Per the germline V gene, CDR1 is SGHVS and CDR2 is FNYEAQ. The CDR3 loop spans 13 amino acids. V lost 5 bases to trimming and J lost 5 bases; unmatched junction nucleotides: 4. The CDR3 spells CASSRTGSYGYTF. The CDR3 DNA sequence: TGTGCCAGCAGCCGGACAGGGAGTTATGGCTACACCTTC.

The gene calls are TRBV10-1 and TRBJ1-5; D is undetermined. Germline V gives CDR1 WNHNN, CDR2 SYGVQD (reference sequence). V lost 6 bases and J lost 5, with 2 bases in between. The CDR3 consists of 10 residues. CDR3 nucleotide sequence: TGCGCCAGCAGGGATCAGCCCCAGCATTTT. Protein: CASRDQPQHF.

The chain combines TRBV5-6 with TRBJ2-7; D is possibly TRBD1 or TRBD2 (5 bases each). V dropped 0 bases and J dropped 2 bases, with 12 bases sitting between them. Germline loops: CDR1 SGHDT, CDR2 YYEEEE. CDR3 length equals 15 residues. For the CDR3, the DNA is TGTGCCAGCAGCTTGGGGGGGACCGACGCCTACGAGCAGTACTTC. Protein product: CASSLGGTDAYEQYF. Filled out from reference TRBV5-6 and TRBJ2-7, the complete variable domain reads DAGVTQSPTHLIKTRGQQVTLRCSPKSGHDTVSWYQQALGQGPQFIFQYYEEEERQRGNFPDRFSGHQFPNYSSELNVNALLLGDSALYLCASSLGGTDAYEQYFGPGTRLTVT.

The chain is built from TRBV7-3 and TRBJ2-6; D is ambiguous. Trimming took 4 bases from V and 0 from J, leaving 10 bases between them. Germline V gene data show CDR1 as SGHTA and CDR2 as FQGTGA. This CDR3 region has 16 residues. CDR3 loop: CASSSRRNSGANVLTF. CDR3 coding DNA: TGTGCCAGCAGCTCCCGACGGAACTCTGGGGCCAACGTCCTGACTTTC.

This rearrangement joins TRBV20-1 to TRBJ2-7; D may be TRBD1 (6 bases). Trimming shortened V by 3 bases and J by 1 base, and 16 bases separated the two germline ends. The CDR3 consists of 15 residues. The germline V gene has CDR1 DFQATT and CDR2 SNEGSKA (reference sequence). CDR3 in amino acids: CSASTLQGQSYEQYF. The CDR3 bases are TGCAGTGCTAGTACCCTGCAAGGACAGTCCTACGAGCAGTACTTC.

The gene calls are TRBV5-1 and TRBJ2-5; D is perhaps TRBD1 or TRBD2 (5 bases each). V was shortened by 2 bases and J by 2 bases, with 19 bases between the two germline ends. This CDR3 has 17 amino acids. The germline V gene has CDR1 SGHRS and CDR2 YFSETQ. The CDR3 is CASSFTPSGTKQETQYF. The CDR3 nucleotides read TGCGCCAGCAGCTTTACACCCTCCGGGACCAAACAAGAGACCCAGTACTTC.

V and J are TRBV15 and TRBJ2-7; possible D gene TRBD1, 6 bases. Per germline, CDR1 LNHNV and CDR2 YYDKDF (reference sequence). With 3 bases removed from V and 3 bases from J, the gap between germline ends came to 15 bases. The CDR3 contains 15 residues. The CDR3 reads CATSRGRGISYEQYF. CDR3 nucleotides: TGTGCCACCAGCAGGGGCAGGGGTATTAGCTACGAGCAGTACTTC.

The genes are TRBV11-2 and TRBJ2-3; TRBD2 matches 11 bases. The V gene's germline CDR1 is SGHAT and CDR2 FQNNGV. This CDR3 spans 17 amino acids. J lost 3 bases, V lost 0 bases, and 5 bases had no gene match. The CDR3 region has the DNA TGTGCCAGCAGCTTAGATGGTAGCGGGGGGGCAACAGATACGCAGTATTTT. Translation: CASSLDGSGGATDTQYF.

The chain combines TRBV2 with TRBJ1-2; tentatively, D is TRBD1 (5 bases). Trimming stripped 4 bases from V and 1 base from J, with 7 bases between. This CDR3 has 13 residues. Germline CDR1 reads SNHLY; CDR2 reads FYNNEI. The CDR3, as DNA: TGTGCCAGCAGTGGACAGAATAACTATGGCTACACCTTC. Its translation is CASSGQNNYGYTF.